This T cell receptor (beta chain) was identified in a study of cytomegalovirus exposure and HLA in healthy donors. Study-wide background: A prior analysis found roughly 100 million unique TCR beta sequences from approximately 200 million T cells. Falling in the Caucasian-associated ancestry cluster were 65% to 90% of 350 to 400 genotyped donors.

The PCR made use of 60 Vbeta and 13 Jbeta primers. TCRdb's table, derived via immunoSEQ multiplex PCR, lists solely in-frame clones and lacks some. The sample consists of roughly 120,000 clones, about 59% of them appearing once. At collection, donors were nominally healthy, but unrecorded immune exposures were probable. Notes on the study in general: About 87% or about 30% of the time was how often most TCR beta V segments were productive, according to an earlier analysis.

About this clone itself: The antigen remains undetermined.

The CDR3 covers 14 residues. The germline CDR1 and CDR2 sequences are LGHNA and YNFKEQ. With 4 bases clipped from V and 4 bases from J, the junction kept 4 bases outside the gene matches. The material sequenced was PBMCs. This clonotype originated in a woman aged 40 to 50 in good health and CMV-seropositive. V is TRBV4-2 and J is TRBJ1-5, with TRBD1 matching 7 bases. The CDR3: CASSPGTVNQPQHF. The DNA for the CDR3 is TGTGCCAGCAGCCCCGGGACAGTTAATCAGCCCCAGCATTTT.